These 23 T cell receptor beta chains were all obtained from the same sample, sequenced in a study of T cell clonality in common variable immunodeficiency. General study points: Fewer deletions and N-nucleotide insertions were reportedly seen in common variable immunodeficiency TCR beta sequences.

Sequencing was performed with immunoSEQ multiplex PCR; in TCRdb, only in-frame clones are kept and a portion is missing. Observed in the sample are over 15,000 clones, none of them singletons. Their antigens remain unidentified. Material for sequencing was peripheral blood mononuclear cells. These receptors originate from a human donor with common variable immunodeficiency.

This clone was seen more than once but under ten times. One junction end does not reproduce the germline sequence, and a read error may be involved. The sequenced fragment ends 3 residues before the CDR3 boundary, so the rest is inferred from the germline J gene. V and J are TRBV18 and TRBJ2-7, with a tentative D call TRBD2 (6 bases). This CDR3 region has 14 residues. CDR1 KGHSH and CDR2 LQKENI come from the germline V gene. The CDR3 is CASPPGGAPYEQYF. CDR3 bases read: TGTGCCAGCCCACCCGGCGGGGCACCCTACGAG.

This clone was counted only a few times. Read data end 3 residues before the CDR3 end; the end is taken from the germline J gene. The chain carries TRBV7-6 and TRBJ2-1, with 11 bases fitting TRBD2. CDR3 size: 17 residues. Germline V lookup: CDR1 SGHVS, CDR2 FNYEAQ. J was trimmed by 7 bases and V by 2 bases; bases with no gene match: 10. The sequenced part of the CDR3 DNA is TGTGCCAGCAGCTTAAGAGCACTAGCGGGGGATGGGAATGAG. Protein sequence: CASSLRALAGDGNE. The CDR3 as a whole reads CASSLRALAGDGNEQFF.

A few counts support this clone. CDR3 sequence reads: CASSFRRDINYGYTF. CDR3 bases read: TGTGCCAGCAGCTTCCGCCGAGACATTAACTATGGC. The V call is TRBV7-2, the J call TRBJ1-2; D gene unclear. The read stops 3 residues short of the end of the CDR3; the missing end is completed from the germline J gene. CDR1 is SGHTA, CDR2 FQGNSA, per germline. Between the trimmed V and J ends, which lost 3 bases and 1 base, there was a span of 12 bases. The CDR3 covers 15 residues.

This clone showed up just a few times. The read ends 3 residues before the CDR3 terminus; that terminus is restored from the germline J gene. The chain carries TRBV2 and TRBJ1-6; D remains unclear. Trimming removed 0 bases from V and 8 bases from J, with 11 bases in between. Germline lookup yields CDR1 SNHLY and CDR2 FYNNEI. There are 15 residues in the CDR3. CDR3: CASSEALPIYSPLHF. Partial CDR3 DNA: TGTGCCAGCAGTGAAGCGCTCCCTATCTATTCACCC.

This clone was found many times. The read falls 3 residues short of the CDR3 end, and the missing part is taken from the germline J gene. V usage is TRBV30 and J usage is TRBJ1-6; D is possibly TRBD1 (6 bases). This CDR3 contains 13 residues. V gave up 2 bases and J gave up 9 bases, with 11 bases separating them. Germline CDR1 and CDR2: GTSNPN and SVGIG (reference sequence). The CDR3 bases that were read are TGTGCCTGGAGTTCAGGGGCGCCTTCACCC. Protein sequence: CAWSSGAPSP. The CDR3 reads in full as CAWSSGAPSPLHF.

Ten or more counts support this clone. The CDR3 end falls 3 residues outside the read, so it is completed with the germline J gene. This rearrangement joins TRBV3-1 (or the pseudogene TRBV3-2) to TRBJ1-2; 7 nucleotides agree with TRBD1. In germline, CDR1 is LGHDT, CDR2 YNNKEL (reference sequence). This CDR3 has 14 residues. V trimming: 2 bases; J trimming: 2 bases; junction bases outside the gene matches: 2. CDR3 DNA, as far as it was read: TGTGCCAGCAGCCAACGGGGACAGAACTATGGC. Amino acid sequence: CASSQRGQNYG. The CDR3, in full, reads CASSQRGQNYGYTF.

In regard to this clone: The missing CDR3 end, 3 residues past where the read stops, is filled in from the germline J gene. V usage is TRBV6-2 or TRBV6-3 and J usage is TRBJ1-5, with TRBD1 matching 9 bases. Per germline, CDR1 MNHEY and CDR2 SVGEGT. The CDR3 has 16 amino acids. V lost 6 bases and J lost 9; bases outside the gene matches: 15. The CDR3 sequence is CASRPDPGQGFLPQHF. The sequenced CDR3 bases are TGTGCCAGCAGACCCGACCCGGGACAGGGTTTTTTGCCC.

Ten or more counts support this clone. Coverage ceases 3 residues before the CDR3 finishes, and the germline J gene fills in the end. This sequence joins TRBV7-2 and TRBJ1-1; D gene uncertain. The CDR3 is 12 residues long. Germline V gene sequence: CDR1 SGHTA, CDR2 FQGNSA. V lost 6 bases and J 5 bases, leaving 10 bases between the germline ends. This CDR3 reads CASSRGGTEAFF. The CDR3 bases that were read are TGTGCCAGCAGTCGAGGAGGGACTGAA.

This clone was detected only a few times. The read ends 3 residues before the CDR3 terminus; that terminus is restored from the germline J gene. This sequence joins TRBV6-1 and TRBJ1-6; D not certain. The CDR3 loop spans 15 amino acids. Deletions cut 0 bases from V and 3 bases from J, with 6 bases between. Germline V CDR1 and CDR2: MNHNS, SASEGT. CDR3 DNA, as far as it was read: TGTGCCAGCAGTGAAGCCCGGGTCTATAATTCACCC. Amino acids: CASSEARVYNSP. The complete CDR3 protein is CASSEARVYNSPLHF.

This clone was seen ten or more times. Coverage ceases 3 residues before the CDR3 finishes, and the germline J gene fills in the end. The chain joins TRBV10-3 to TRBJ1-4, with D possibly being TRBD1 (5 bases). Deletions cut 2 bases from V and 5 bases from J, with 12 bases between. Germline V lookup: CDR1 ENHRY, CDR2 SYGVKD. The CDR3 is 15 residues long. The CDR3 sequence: CAISEAAGINEKLFF. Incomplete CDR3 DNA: TGTGCCATCAGTGAGGCTGCAGGGATAAATGAAAAA.

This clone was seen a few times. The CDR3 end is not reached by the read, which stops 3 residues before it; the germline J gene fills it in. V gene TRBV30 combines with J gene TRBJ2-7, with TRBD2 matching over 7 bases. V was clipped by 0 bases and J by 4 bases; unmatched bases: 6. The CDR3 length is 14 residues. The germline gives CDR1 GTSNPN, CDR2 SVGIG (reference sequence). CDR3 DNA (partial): TGTGCCTGGAGTGTACCGGGGGGAGGGTACGAG. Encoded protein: CAWSVPGGGYE. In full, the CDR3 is CAWSVPGGGYEQYF.

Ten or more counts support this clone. The CDR3 bases that were read are TGCAGTGCTCGACTAGCGGCTGGGGATACG. This encodes CSARLAAGDT. The CDR3 reads in full as CSARLAAGDTQYF. The rearrangement uses TRBV20-1 and TRBJ2-3, with 9 bases matching TRBD2. The read ends 3 residues shy of where the CDR3 ends; the end is completed using the germline J gene. In germline, CDR1 is DFQATT, CDR2 SNEGSKA (reference sequence). Trimming cost V 5 bases and J 6 bases; bases outside gene matches: 6. The CDR3 has 13 residues.

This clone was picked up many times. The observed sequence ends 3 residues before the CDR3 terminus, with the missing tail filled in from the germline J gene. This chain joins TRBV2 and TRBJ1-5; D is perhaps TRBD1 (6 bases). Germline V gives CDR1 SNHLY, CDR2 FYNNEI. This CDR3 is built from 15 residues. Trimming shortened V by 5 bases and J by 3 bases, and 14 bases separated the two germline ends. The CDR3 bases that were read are TGTGCCAGCAGTCCTTTTTCAGGGGCCAATCAGCCC. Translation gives CASSPFSGANQP. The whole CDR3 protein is CASSPFSGANQPQHF.

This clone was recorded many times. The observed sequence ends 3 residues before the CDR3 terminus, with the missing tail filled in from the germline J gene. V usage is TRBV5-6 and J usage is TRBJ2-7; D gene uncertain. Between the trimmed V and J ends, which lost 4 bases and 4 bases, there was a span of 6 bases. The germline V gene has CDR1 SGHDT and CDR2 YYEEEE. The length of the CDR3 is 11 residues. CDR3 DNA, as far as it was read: TGTGCCAGCAGCCTACGTTACGAG. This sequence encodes CASSLRYE. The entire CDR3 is CASSLRYEQYF.

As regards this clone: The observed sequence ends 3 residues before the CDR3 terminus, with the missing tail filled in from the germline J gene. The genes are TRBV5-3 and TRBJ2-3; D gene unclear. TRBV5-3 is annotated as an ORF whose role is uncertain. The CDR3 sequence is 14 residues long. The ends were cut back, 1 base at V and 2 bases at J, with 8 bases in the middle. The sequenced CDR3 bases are TGTGCCAGAAGCTTGTATATCTCCACAGATACG. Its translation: CARSLYISTDT. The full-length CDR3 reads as CARSLYISTDTQYF.

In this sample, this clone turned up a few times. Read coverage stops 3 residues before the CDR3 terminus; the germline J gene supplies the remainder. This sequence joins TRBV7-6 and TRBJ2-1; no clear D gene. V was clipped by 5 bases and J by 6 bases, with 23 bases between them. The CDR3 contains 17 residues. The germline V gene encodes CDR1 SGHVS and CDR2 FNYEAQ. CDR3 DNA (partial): TGTGCCAGCAGCCCCCTCCGACAATATGGTGGTATCAATGAG. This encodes CASSPLRQYGGINE. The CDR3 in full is CASSPLRQYGGINEQFF. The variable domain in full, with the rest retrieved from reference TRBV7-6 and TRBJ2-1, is GAGVSQSPRYKVTKRGQDVALRCDPISGHVSLYWYRQALGQGPEFLTYFNYEAQQDKSGLPNDRFSAERPEGSISTLTIQRTEQRDSAMYRCASSPLRQYGGINEQFFGPGTRLTVL.

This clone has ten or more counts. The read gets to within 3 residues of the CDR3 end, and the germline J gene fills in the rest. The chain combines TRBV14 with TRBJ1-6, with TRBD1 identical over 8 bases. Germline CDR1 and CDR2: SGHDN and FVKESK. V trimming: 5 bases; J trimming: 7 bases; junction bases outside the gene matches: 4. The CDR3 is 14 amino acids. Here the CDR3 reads CASSSTGENSPLHF. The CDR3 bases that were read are TGTGCCAGCAGCTCGACAGGGGAGAATTCACCC.

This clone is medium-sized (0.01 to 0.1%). Partial CDR3 DNA: TGCAGTGCTAGATCATTGACAGGCGCCTATGGC. Its translation is CSARSLTGAYG. The full CDR3 protein reads CSARSLTGAYGYTF. The chain joins TRBV20-1 to TRBJ1-2; D possibly corresponds to TRBD1 (6 bases). The missing CDR3 end, 3 residues past where the read stops, is filled in from the germline J gene. V shed 2 bases and J shed 4 bases, with 14 bases lying between them. CDR3 length: 14 residues. Germline loops: CDR1 DFQATT, CDR2 SNEGSKA (reference sequence).

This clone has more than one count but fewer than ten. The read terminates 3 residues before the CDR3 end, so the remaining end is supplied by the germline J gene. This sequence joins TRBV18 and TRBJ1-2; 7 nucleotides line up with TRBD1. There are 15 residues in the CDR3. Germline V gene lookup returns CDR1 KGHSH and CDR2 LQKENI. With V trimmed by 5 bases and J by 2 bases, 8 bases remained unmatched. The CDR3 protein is CASSAGQALNYGYTF. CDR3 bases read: TGTGCCAGCTCAGCCGGACAGGCGTTAAACTATGGC.

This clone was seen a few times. Incomplete CDR3 DNA: TGTGCCAGCAGCTTAGCACACACAGATACG. Translated: CASSLAHTDT. The whole CDR3 sequence reads CASSLAHTDTQYF. The chain couples TRBV7-2 to TRBJ2-3; D gene uncertain. With the read ending 3 residues before the CDR3 end, the germline J gene is used to fill in that end. Per the germline V gene, CDR1 is SGHTA and CDR2 is FQGNSA. V lost 0 bases to trimming and J lost 2 bases, with 3 bases between them. There are 13 residues in the CDR3.

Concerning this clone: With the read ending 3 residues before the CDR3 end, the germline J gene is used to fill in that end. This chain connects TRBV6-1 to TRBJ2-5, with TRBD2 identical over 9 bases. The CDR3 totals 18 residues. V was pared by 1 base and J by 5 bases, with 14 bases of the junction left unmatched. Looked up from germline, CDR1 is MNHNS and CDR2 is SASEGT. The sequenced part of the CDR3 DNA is TGTGCCAGCAGTGAAGGTCTGGTTAGCGGGGGCCGGGGGGAGACC. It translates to CASSEGLVSGGRGET. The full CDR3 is CASSEGLVSGGRGETQYF.

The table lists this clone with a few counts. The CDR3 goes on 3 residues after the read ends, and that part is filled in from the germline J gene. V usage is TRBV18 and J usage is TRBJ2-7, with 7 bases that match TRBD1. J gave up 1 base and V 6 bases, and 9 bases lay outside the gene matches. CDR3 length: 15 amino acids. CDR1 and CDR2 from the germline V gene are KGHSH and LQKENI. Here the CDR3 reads CASSKTGADSYEQYF. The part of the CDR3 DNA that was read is TGTGCCAGCTCGAAAACAGGGGCCGATTCCTACGAG.

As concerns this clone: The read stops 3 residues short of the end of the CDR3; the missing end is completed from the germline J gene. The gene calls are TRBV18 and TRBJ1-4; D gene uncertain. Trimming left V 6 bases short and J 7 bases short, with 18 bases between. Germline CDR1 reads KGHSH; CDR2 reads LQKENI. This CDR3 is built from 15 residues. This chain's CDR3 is CASSLEQVRSEKLFF. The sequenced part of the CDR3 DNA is TGTGCCAGCTCTCTTGAGCAGGTTCGGAGTGAAAAA. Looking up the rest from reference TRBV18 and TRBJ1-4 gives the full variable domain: NAGVMQNPRHLVRRRGQEARLRCSPMKGHSHVYWYRQLPEEGLKFMVYLQKENIIDESGMPKERFSAEFPKEGPSILRIQQVVRGDSAAYFCASSLEQVRSEKLFFGSGTQLSVL.